The T cell receptor (beta chain) described here comes from a study of cytomegalovirus exposure and HLA in healthy donors (dated by TCRdb to 2016 to 2017). Background for the entire study: An earlier analysis of approximately 640 of the donors reported 250 to 350 Gb of sequence data and some 120 million unique TCR beta sequences from about 179 million T cells. Around 300 gigabases of sequencing data and tens of millions of unique TCR sequences were included in an early release covering roughly 600 HLA-typed donors. Of the roughly 410 genotyped donors, 65% to 90% were placed in the genetic ancestry cluster associated with self-reported Caucasian donors. The study aimed to test whether cataloging public T cell receptors could reveal signatures of past pathogen exposure. The T cell repertoires of around 670 subjects were profiled by immunosequencing and related to cytomegalovirus serostatus. A separate validation cohort of over a hundred different subjects was used in addition to the approximately 640-subject first cohort. High-throughput TCR immunosequencing, statistical association of individual TCRs with disease status, and machine learning were combined to predict cytomegalovirus infection status. In a later analysis, previously published TCR beta repertoires from several hundred donors were re-analyzed and high-resolution HLA genotyping was added so that TCR occurrence patterns could be studied. Rather than drawing on any new phenotypic data, the later analysis identified candidate immune exposures from TCR beta sequences and the way those sequences occurred across donors. In an earlier analysis of a few hundred of the donors, high-throughput TCR beta sequencing was used to judge whether each TCR beta V gene segment behaved as functional or pseudogenic. Donor age, sex, ethnicity and CMV serostatus were compiled alongside the repertoire data. In a later genetic analysis, genome-wide SNP genotypes for about 65% of the roughly 700 donors were used, and that subset was treated as a discovery cohort. Every repertoire in the discovery cohort had been generated on one and the same sequencing platform. Both class I and class II loci were covered by HLA typing, at four-digit resolution. The number of donors typed differed by locus, with about 629-640 for A, B, C, DRB1 and DQB1, 522 for DQA1, over 600 for DPA1, and around 430 for DPB1. Because of strong linkage in the cohort, roughly five DR-DQ haplotypes were treated as single units for association and clustering. Among 350 to 400 genotyped donors of the cohort, an average of about 240,000 unique TCR beta nucleotide sequences were sequenced per donor, about a sixth of them non-productive.

The cohort consisted of 670 or so healthy bone marrow donors. All cohort members were sampled while nominally healthy, although unrecorded immune exposures were likely present. The donor was CMV seronegative and was included in the group of 352 seronegative cohort members. A peripheral blood sample was provided by each donor, and peripheral blood mononuclear cells were used for TCR beta sequencing. The Qiagen DNeasy Blood Extraction Kit was used to extract genomic DNA from the blood cell samples. General conclusions and limits of the study: According to a later analysis, parvovirus B19, influenza, CMV and Epstein-Barr virus appeared linked to several top co-occurrence clusters. In a later analysis, TCR association rates were found to vary across HLA loci, with the most associated TCRs seen for DRB1 alleles and the fewest for HLA-C alleles. In a later analysis, about 16,000 TCR beta sequences were associated with specific HLA alleles at a false discovery rate of 0.05. Because counts were too low, seventeen rarely observed V segments, including chromosome 9 orphons, were left out of the earlier analysis of a few hundred of the donors. This cohort had only TCR beta chains sequenced, and the lack of alpha or paired-chain data limited which features could be detected. In a later genetic analysis, fewer N-insertions in productive TCRs were reported among donors in an Asian-associated ancestry cluster than the approximately 670-donor mean. A further reported finding was that TCR beta sequences accurately predicted the HLA-A and HLA-B alleles for most subjects in the first cohort. A cluster of highly shared sequence variants was judged likely to be a technical artifact of the sequencing pipeline. An association between a missense DCLRE1C variant and V-gene and J-gene trimming of TCR beta chains was found in a later genetic analysis and replicated in an independent cohort. In an earlier analysis of more than 450 of the donors, most TCR beta V segments were observed in productive rearrangements about 90% or about 30% of the time, broadly matching IMGT annotations. Roughly uniform sequencing depth across donors was assumed in presence/absence analyses, although this assumption may not hold. Strong co-occurrence of HLA alleles, especially DR and DQ, made assigning TCR associations to individual alleles difficult. In vitro tests confirmed that a few of the cytomegalovirus-associated TCR beta chains recognize cytomegalovirus antigens. A later analysis found that HLA-associated TCR beta chains were more clonally expanded and had lower generation probabilities than equally common non-associated chains. Because the 87-base-pair reads could not distinguish some IMGT-functional V segments, including TRBV6-2 and TRBV6-3, those segments were excluded. Immune exposure information for the cohort was limited to CMV serostatus. Correlated functional status among segregating V segments might be attributable to linkage disequilibrium, but an unknown experimental factor could not be ruled out. The authors suggested that the approach could potentially be generalized to other disease states and immunological phenotypes. HLA typing was unavailable for some donors at each locus, so association tests used only the typed subset. The study listed 164 TCR beta chains as associated with cytomegalovirus. In both the original and validation cohorts, the classifier was reported to diagnose cytomegalovirus status with high specificity and sensitivity. Most CMV-associated TCR beta chains appeared to be HLA-restricted in a later analysis, and the HLA associations seemed to be driven largely by CMV exposure. Most TCR sequences were observed very rarely across donors, whereas some public TCRs were present in many individuals.

Receptors were amplified or captured by the immunoSEQ multiplex PCR assay. For the multiplex PCR, a mixture combining 60 forward primers for TCR Vbeta segments and 13 reverse primers for TCR Jbeta segments was used. The CDR3 region of rearranged TCR beta genes was amplified from genomic DNA by a multiplex PCR assay. On the Illumina HiSeq System, the amplified TCR beta libraries were sequenced as 87-base-pair reads. In the source study's methods: Across the 700 or so repertoires, a later analysis counted 60 million to 90 million unique TCR beta chains, approximately 10 million of which were shared by at least two donors. Raw reads were error-corrected and collapsed into unique sequences by a nearest-neighbor algorithm in which closely related sequences were merged to remove PCR and sequencing errors. Alignment of CDR3 sequences to IMGT reference sequences was used to assign V, D and J gene segments. For a sequence to be retained, a match of at least six nucleotides was required to both a V gene segment and a J gene segment. A rearrangement was called productive if the CDR3 had no stop codons and remained in frame with V and J, and every other rearrangement was called non-productive. CDR3 was defined by IMGT convention, running from the second conserved V-encoded cysteine to the conserved J-encoded phenylalanine. The earlier analysis of about 590 of the donors excluded sequences that lacked an unambiguous match to a single V gene segment. In an earlier analysis of some 590 of the donors, a V segment was called functional when productive rearrangements were above 56.7%, and segregating when the standard deviation between donors exceeded 5%. To diagnose cytomegalovirus status from the catalog of TCR beta chain sequences, a statistical classification framework was built. In a later analysis, V and J genes were assigned by comparing TCR nucleotide sequences against IMGT/GENE-DB human TR gene sequences. In a later analysis, CDR3 sequences and most-parsimonious VDJ recombination scenarios were assigned using the TCRdist pipeline. In a later analysis, every TCR beta chain was defined by the combination of its CDR3 amino acid sequence and its V-gene family, and reads without a unique V-gene family were dropped. In a later analysis, some 600 highly shared, low-generation-probability nucleotide sequences were removed to address suspected cross-contamination and a sequencing artifact. For each public chain, a later analysis derived a clonal expansion index from normalized ranks of inferred template counts within each repertoire. In a later analysis, generation probabilities were computed with a VDJ recombination model fitted to out-of-frame rearrangements, and the resulting probabilities were checked against IGoR. In a later analysis, hypergeometric tests were used to score TCR-TCR, TCR-HLA and TCR-CMV co-occurrence, with a repertoire-size bias correction applied to TCR pairs. In a later analysis, false discovery rates were estimated by permuting HLA or CMV assignments 20 times. In a later analysis, co-occurring TCRs were grouped using DBSCAN, and TCRdist sequence similarity was added for clustering within HLA-allele-positive subsets. For co-occurrence clustering, repertoires with fewer than 30,000 or more than 120,000 public chains were excluded, along with about five repertoires with anomalous nucleotide sharing. TCRdb stores this immuneACCESS table with in-frame sequences only. Part of the clones is absent; in the studies checked, under half of the shortfall reflects unresolved V genes, and no reason is known for the rest. The V and J calls and clone size come from that table; D and trimming were worked out from the DNA. The sample contains about 140,000 clones, approximately 86% of them found a single time. 0.45% to 0.6% of the sample lies in the top ten.

After removal of 1 base from V and 0 bases from J, the junction retains 2 bases not matched to a gene. The germline V gene supplies CDR1 MGHRA and CDR2 YSYEKL. CDR3 length: 16 amino acids, cysteine to phenylalanine. The read is trimmed to its CDR3 DNA, 48 bases read in frame from base 1. This clone came up a few times. Its antigen remains undetermined. Nothing much larger sits one base from this clone, and base qualities are not available. This receptor chain uses TRBV4-1 and TRBJ1-1; a stretch of 10 junction bases matches TRBD1. The material sequenced was PBMCs. This sequence originates from a middle-aged woman in good health and CMV-seronegative. The DNA sequence follows: TGCGCCAGCAGCCAAGGGGACAGGGGTATGAACACTGAAGCTTTCTTT. Translated, it gives CASSQGDRGMNTEAFF.